A selection of T cell receptor beta chains follows, all from one sample in a study of shared clonotypes between healthy human individuals. Sequencing was performed with immunoSEQ multiplex PCR; in TCRdb, only in-frame clones are kept and a portion is missing. The sample lists some 1,100,000 clones; around 78% were seen once. The sequencing sample was made of memory CD4+ T cells from PBMCs. These receptors all stem from a man aged 18 to 29 in good health. Some clones in this sample may be carry-over from other donors' samples. The CDR3 runs from the conserved cysteine through the conserved F or W.

v_call cdr3_aa
TRBV7-2 CASTKSAAAMNTEAFF
TRBV5-8 CASSLQGYSGNTIYF
TRBV28 CASSTPSGVRNEQFF
TRBV4-3 CASSQDRAGGVANEQFF
TRBV7-8 CASSRREGSGANVLTF
TRBV5-1 CASRAGDGNTEAFF
TRBV10-1 CASSESAASYNEQFF
TRBV6-6 CASSYWGHEQYF
TRBV11-2 CASSLVGVELFF
TRBV7-2 CASSFSTLYEQYF
TRBV18 CASSPPEIDTQYF
TRBV15 CATDGGSDTGELFF
TRBV28 CATSTGQPQHF
TRBV27 CASSLYPARYTEAFF
TRBV30 CAWTQDRGSYEQYF
TRBV7-2 CASSLNGVGNFRYF
TRBV2 CASSARVNQPQHF
TRBV7-2 CASSLRWGAAGELFF
TRBV9 CASSVDSGAPLETQYF
TRBV7-9 CASSFEGGEKLFF
TRBV15 CATSRMDRTGELFF
TRBV29-1 CSVVGARNTEAFF
TRBV4-3 CASSQDLLGQQETQYF
TRBV13 CASSLPDRGRSYGYTF
TRBV6-5 CASHGGGTKIF
TRBV2 CASTASGRTQETQYF
TRBV27 CASRAGLASSPYEQYF
TRBV12-5 CASGSRVGGGYTF
TRBV6-1 CASSWDRGLEPQHF
TRBV6-5 CASTTDSGNTIYF
TRBV9 CASAKNGLAPYNEQFF
TRBV5-5 CASSRITGGTEAFF
TRBV5-1 CASSHETGGGYTF
TRBV2 CASSERAAEQFF
TRBV28 CASRTGAPPKAFF
TRBV5-8 CASSPRSGAYEQYF
TRBV29-1 CSVTPGTSAYNEQFF
TRBV27 CASSLERPSQGGAYNEQFF
TRBV19 CASTRQGIGQGVAGYTF
TRBV9 CASSVLPSGNTIYF
TRBV28 CASSGTGRNTIYF
TRBV6-5 CASSTSNEQFF
TRBV27 CASSLNRGLGYTF
TRBV9 CASSARDTHSSGANVLTF
TRBV7-9 CASSSYRDRGVNEQFF
TRBV2 CASTLAPAYEQYF
TRBV7-3 CASSSASSSSGANVLTF
TRBV9 CASSTGTTRGETQYF
TRBV5-1 CASSLDWMNTEAFF
TRBV7-3 CASSLGGAGELFF
TRBV28 CASSTQTSGRYEQYF
TRBV5-4 CASIRTSGSYEQYF
TRBV6-1 CASRGGEKLFF
TRBV19 CASSFLAGVEQFF
TRBV7-6 CASSSRTANTEAFF
TRBV5-1 CASSLSLGPVEQYF